Below are 19 T cell receptor beta chains sequenced from a single sample in a study of T cells in localized non-small cell lung cancer (TCRdb year 2020). Libraries were constructed by the immunoSEQ multiplex PCR assay. The table was pulled from immuneACCESS by TCRdb, which kept in-frame rearrangements only. Such tables lose some clones; where checked, under half of the loss comes from unresolved V genes, and the rest has no known cause. The sample table lists 2,000 to 2,500 clones, approximately 38% of them with a count of one. The biggest ten clones account for around 10% of the sample. The source material was normal lung tissue next to the tumor, sampled before any cancer treatment. The source of these receptors is a female donor over 55 with stage I squamous cell lung carcinoma.

This clone was picked up one time. The chain recombines TRBV28 with TRBJ1-3; D gene ambiguous. CDR3 length: 15 amino acids. In germline, CDR1 is MDHEN, CDR2 SYDVKM. Trimming took off 3 bases at V and 1 base at J, with 10 bases between the two ends. CDR3 protein: CASSFVGRSGNTIYF. Written as DNA, the CDR3 is TGTGCCAGCAGTTTCGTAGGGCGGTCTGGAAACACCATATATTTT.

The chain joins TRBV5-1 to TRBJ1-1; D unclear. Looked up from germline, CDR1 is SGHRS and CDR2 is YFSETQ. The CDR3 has 14 amino acids. V lost 4 bases, J lost 1 base, and 11 bases lay in between. The CDR3, as DNA: TGCGCCAGCAGCCGCCCCGACGGGAACACTGAAGCTTTCTTT. This sequence encodes CASSRPDGNTEAFF.

The chain uses TRBV28 and TRBJ2-7, with 9 bases identical to TRBD1. Trimming removed 4 bases from V and 2 bases from J; junction bases left unmatched: 6. Germline CDR1 MDHEN, CDR2 SYDVKM. This CDR3 is built from 15 residues. For the CDR3, the DNA is TGTGCCAGCAGTTCACCGACAGGGGGACCCTACGAGCAGTACTTC. Its translation is CASSSPTGGPYEQYF. Together with reference TRBV28 and TRBJ2-7, the CDR3 gives the full variable domain: DVKVTQSSRYLVKRTGEKVFLECVQDMDHENMFWYRQDPGLGLRLIYFSYDVKMKEKGDIPEGYSVSREKKERFSLILESASTNQTSMYLCASSSPTGGPYEQYFGPGTRLTVT.

This clone is judged large. The chain recombines TRBV29-1 with TRBJ2-5; 7 nucleotides agree with TRBD1. Germline V gene sequence: CDR1 SQVTM, CDR2 ANQGSEA. The CDR3 length is 16 residues. The ends lost 4 bases at V and 2 bases at J; junction bases unmatched: 13. The CDR3 DNA sequence: TGCAGCGTTGTATATTATTTTGGGGACAGACAAGAGACCCAGTACTTC. It is translated as CSVVYYFGDRQETQYF.

By proportion, this clone is medium-sized (0.01 to 0.1%). Written as DNA, the CDR3 is TGTGCCAGCACTGACGGAACTAATGAAAAACTGTTTTTT. Amino acid sequence: CASTDGTNEKLFF. J is TRBJ1-4 and V is TRBV6-8; the D is unclear. Germline V gene lookup returns CDR1 MNHGY and CDR2 SAAAGT. V lost 7 bases and J 1 base, leaving 7 bases between the germline ends. The CDR3 loop spans 13 amino acids.

In its sample, this clone is medium-sized. The chain couples TRBV11-3 to TRBJ1-4, with 8 bases lining up with TRBD1. The CDR3 contains 15 residues. Trimming took 5 bases from V and 8 from J; bases not matched to a gene: 10. Germline V gives CDR1 SGHNT, CDR2 YENEEA. The CDR3 sequence is CASSARQGTGEKLFF. CDR3 in DNA: TGTGCCAGCAGCGCTCGACAGGGGACAGGAGAAAAACTGTTTTTT.

This clone was counted between two and nine times. This chain uses TRBV5-1 with TRBJ2-3, with D possibly called TRBD1 or TRBD2 (6 bases each). Germline V gene lookup returns CDR1 SGHRS and CDR2 YFSETQ. Trimming stripped 1 base from V and 6 bases from J, with 15 bases between. This CDR3 spans 15 amino acids. This CDR3 is CASSLPQGTFDTQYF. CDR3 in DNA: TGCGCCAGCAGCTTGCCCCAGGGGACTTTTGATACGCAGTATTTT.

The rearrangement joins TRBV19 to TRBJ2-3; no definite D call. The CDR3 has 12 amino acids. Germline V gene sequence: CDR1 LNHDA, CDR2 SQIVND (reference sequence). The ends were cut back, 0 bases at V and 6 bases at J, with 4 bases in the middle. CDR3 DNA: TGTGCCAGTAGTATAGATGGGGATACGCAGTATTTT. This gives the protein CASSIDGDTQYF. Full variable domain (remainder filled in from reference TRBV19 and TRBJ2-3): DGGITQSPKYLFRKEGQNVTLSCEQNLNHDAMYWYRQDPGQGLRLIYYSQIVNDFQKGDIAEGYSVSREKKESFPLTVTSAQKNPTAFYLCASSIDGDTQYFGPGTRLTVL.

The V and J genes are TRBV4-1 and TRBJ1-1, with D tentatively TRBD1 (5 bases). Germline CDR1 MGHRA, CDR2 YSYEKL. There are 14 residues in the CDR3. Trimming left V 4 bases short and J 4 bases short, with 13 bases between. The DNA of the CDR3 is TGCGCCAGCAGCCTGGTGCCGGGGGGCACTGAAGCTTTCTTT. This gives the protein CASSLVPGGTEAFF.

The CDR3 DNA reads TGTGCCAGCAGCTCCTATGCAGGAGTCCCTGAAGCTTTCTTT. Protein sequence: CASSSYAGVPEAFF. This rearrangement joins TRBV11-3 to TRBJ1-1; D unclear. Trimming took 4 bases from V and 6 from J, leaving 15 bases between them. This CDR3 contains 14 residues. CDR1 is SGHNT, CDR2 YENEEA, per germline.

This sequence joins TRBV19 and TRBJ2-1, with D perhaps assigned TRBD1 or TRBD2 (5 bases each). Germline V gene lookup returns CDR1 LNHDA and CDR2 SQIVND (reference sequence). There are 12 residues in the CDR3. Trimming removed 0 bases at V and 8 bases at J, with 5 bases between. The CDR3 here is CASSIEGDEQFF. The CDR3 region has the DNA TGTGCCAGTAGTATAGAGGGGGATGAGCAGTTCTTC. The full variable domain, completed using reference TRBV19 and TRBJ2-1, is DGGITQSPKYLFRKEGQNVTLSCEQNLNHDAMYWYRQDPGQGLRLIYYSQIVNDFQKGDIAEGYSVSREKKESFPLTVTSAQKNPTAFYLCASSIEGDEQFFGPGTRLTVL.

This clone was detected only a few times. This CDR3 reads CATSSLGFGTQYF. The CDR3, as DNA: TGTGCCACCAGCAGTTTGGGCTTTGGTACGCAGTATTTT. V is TRBV15 and J is TRBJ2-3; D not resolved. The CDR3 runs to 13 residues. CDR1 LNHNV and CDR2 YYDKDF come from the germline V gene (reference sequence). Trimming cost V 3 bases and J 8 bases, with 12 bases left between them.

This clone came up a few times. This chain joins TRBV6-8 and TRBJ1-1; D is perhaps TRBD1 (5 bases). The CDR3 runs 14 residues. The V and J ends lost 6 bases and 1 base respectively, with 12 bases between them. The germline V gene has CDR1 MNHGY and CDR2 SAAAGT. The CDR3 DNA reads TGTGCCAGCAGCTACGGGGGGACGAACACTGAAGCTTTCTTT. This codes for CASSYGGTNTEAFF.

The rearrangement links TRBV2 to TRBJ1-1; no clear D gene. The CDR3 is made up of 13 amino acids. Trimming left V 4 bases short and J 5 bases short, with 11 bases between. In germline, CDR1 is SNHLY, CDR2 FYNNEI. The CDR3 bases are TGTGCCAGCAGTGTAATTCAGAGAACTGAAGCTTTCTTT. Translated, it gives CASSVIQRTEAFF. Full variable domain (missing parts from reference TRBV2 and TRBJ1-1): EPEVTQTPSHQVTQMGQEVILRCVPISNHLYFYWYRQILGQKVEFLVSFYNNEISEKSEIFDDQFSVERPDGSNFTLKIRSTKLEDSAMYFCASSVIQRTEAFFGQGTRLTVV.

The chain combines TRBV7-6 with TRBJ2-1; 10 bases agree with TRBD2. With V trimmed by 5 bases and J by 4 bases, 5 bases remained unmatched. This CDR3 has 15 residues. Germline assignment: CDR1 SGHVS and CDR2 FNYEAQ. CDR3 sequence reads: CASSLLAGSYNEQFF. The CDR3, as DNA: TGTGCCAGCAGCCTACTAGCGGGGAGTTACAATGAGCAGTTCTTC.

This clone appeared a few times. The V and J genes are TRBV6-8 and TRBJ2-7, with D unclear. Trimming took off 7 bases at V and 7 bases at J, with 14 bases between the two ends. The CDR3 has 12 amino acids. CDR1 MNHGY and CDR2 SAAAGT come from the germline V gene. As DNA, the CDR3 is TGTGCCAGCAACCCCCAGTGGGGTGAGCAGTACTTC. Protein: CASNPQWGEQYF.

The V and J genes are TRBV18 and TRBJ1-1, with a possible D match to TRBD1 (6 bases). The germline V gene encodes CDR1 KGHSH and CDR2 LQKENI. The CDR3 covers 16 residues. The germline V and J ends were trimmed by 6 bases and 2 bases, with 19 bases remaining between them. DNA for the CDR3: TGTGCCAGCTCTGATGTTCCAGGGGACCTAAACACTGAAGCTTTCTTT. This gives the protein CASSDVPGDLNTEAFF.

The chain is built from TRBV9 and TRBJ2-5, with D hard to call. Trimming left V 7 bases short and J 4 bases short, with 11 bases between. CDR1 and CDR2 from the germline V gene are SGDLS and YYNGEE. This CDR3 has 12 residues. The CDR3 spells CASGRPGETQYF. CDR3 bases: TGTGCCAGCGGGCGGCCGGGAGAGACCCAGTACTTC.

This clone was seen a handful of times. The chain carries TRBV9 and TRBJ1-3; unclear D gene. Trimming shortened V by 7 bases and J by 2 bases, and 10 bases separated the two germline ends. Germline values: CDR1 SGDLS, CDR2 YYNGEE. CDR3 length: 13 residues. The DNA of the CDR3 is TGTGCCAGCTCGCAGGACCCTGGAAACACCATATATTTT. This gives the protein CASSQDPGNTIYF.